Listed here are 2 T cell receptor beta chains from one sample, sequenced in a study of control samples from healthy donors and cancer patients. Clones were sequenced by immunoSEQ multiplex PCR, and TCRdb holds only the in-frame ones, with some missing. The sample has approximately 150,000 clones; 91% are singletons. Sequencing was carried out using blood. The receptors originated from a man aged 18-30 years in good health.

The rearrangement joins TRBV6-5 to TRBJ2-1, with D maybe TRBD1 (6 bases). This CDR3 is 16 amino acids long. V was trimmed by 0 bases and J by 3 bases, leaving 12 bases between them. Germline CDR1 is MNHEY and CDR2 is SVGAGI. CDR3 DNA sequence: TGTGCCAGCAGTTACTCTGGACAGCACTTCTACAATGAGCAGTTCTTC. It translates to CASSYSGQHFYNEQFF.

This clone was observed once. The chain is built from TRBV18 and TRBJ2-2; D is possibly TRBD1 or TRBD2 (5 bases each). CDR1 KGHSH and CDR2 LQKENI come from the germline V gene. V lost 0 bases and J lost 1, with 6 bases in between. This CDR3 comprises 15 residues. This CDR3 is CASSPPGRNTGELFF. Here the CDR3 DNA reads TGTGCCAGCTCACCACCGGGACGGAACACCGGGGAGCTGTTTTTT.